The sequence of this TCR beta chain was determined in a study of blood T cell repertoires in COVID-19. At the level of the study: From the United States, Italy and Spain came samples of acute and convalescent COVID-19.

This clone showed up just once. A junction boundary mismatches the germline segment, possibly from a read error. Some clones are missing from TCRdb's copy, which holds only in-frame ones; the method was immunoSEQ multiplex PCR. The profile covers a few hundred thousand clones, with about 91% appearing a single time and over 6% taken by the ten largest. This CDR3 contains 16 residues. The germline V gene encodes CDR1 SGHTA and CDR2 FQGTGA. This sequence originates from a woman in her 30s who had recovered from COVID-19. Sequences were obtained from peripheral blood. This chain links TRBV7-3 with TRBJ1-2; weak D call: TRBD1 (6 bases). CDR3 DNA sequence: TGTGCCAGCAGCCTAACTCCCGGGACAAACAGCTATGGCTACACCTTC. Its protein product is CASSLTPGTNSYGYTF.